This entry concerns a single TCR beta chain. The source of the sample is a study of CD8+ T cells in alopecia areata. Isolated RNA was reverse transcribed into cDNA used as the sequencing template. Here immunoSEQ multiplex PCR was the method, and the copy in TCRdb shows in-frame clones only, minus some. The sample includes more than 100,000 clones, around 50% of them seen just once. The V end lost 2 bases, the J end lost 2 bases, and 13 bases lay between the germline ends. In germline, CDR1 is GTSNPN, CDR2 SVGIG (reference sequence). This CDR3 region has 15 residues. Sequencing was done on a sample of CD4+ T cells sorted from blood. This sequence was found in a human donor in good health. The chain links TRBV30 to TRBJ1-5; no clear D. In DNA form, the CDR3 reads TGTGCCTGGAGTCAACAGTCATATGGCAATCAGCCCCAGCATTTT. This sequence encodes CAWSQQSYGNQPQHF. The full variable domain, rest sourced from reference TRBV30 and TRBJ1-5, is SQTIHQWPATLVQPVGSPLSLECTVEGTSNPNLYWYRQAAGRGLQLLFYSVGIGQISSEVPQNLSASRPQDRQFILSSKKLLLSDSGFYLCAWSQQSYGNQPQHFGDGTRLSIL.